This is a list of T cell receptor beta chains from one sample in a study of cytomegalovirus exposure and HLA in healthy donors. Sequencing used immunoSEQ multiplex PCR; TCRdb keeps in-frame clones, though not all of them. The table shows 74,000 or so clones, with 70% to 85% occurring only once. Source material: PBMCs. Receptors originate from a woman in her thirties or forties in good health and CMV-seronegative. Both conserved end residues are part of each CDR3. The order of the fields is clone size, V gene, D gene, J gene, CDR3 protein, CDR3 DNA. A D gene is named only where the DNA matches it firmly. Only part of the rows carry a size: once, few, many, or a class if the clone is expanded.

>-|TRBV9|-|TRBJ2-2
CASSAVTASAHRRNTGELFF
TGTGCCAGCAGCGCCGTAACCGCAAGCGCCCACCGGCGGAACACCGGGGAGCTGTTTTTT
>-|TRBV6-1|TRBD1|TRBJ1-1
CASSGGQGAIAFF
TGTGCCAGCAGTGGAGGACAGGGGGCTATCGCTTTCTTT
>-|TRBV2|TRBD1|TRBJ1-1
CASSPNSGTATEAFF
TGTGCCAGCAGTCCAAACTCCGGGACAGCCACTGAAGCTTTCTTT
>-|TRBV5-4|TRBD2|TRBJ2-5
CASSLLAGDGQETQYF
TGTGCCAGCAGCTTGCTAGCGGGAGATGGGCAAGAGACCCAGTACTTC
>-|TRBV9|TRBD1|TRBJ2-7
CASSVAGTGNPYEQYF
TGTGCCAGCAGCGTAGCCGGGACAGGGAATCCCTACGAGCAGTACTTC
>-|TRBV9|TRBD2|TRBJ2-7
CASSVELAGGPDEQYF
TGTGCCAGCAGCGTAGAACTAGCGGGAGGGCCGGACGAGCAGTACTTC
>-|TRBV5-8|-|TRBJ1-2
CASSLVTDFNYGYTF
TGTGCCAGCAGCTTGGTGACAGATTTTAACTATGGCTACACCTTC
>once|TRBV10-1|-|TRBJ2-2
CASSRLVTGELFF
TGCGCCAGCAGCCGACTGGTGACCGGGGAGCTGTTTTTT
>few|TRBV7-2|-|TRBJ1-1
CASSPYTEAFF
TGTGCCAGCAGCCCTTACACTGAAGCTTTCTTT
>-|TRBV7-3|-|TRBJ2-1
CASSQEGLYNEQFF
TGTGCCAGCAGCCAAGAGGGACTCTACAATGAGCAGTTCTTC
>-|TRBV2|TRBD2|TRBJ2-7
CASSEVAGDDEQYF
TGTGCCAGCAGTGAAGTTGCGGGAGATGACGAGCAGTACTTC
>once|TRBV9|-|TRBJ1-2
CASSVRGTGGYTF
TGTGCCAGCAGCGTCCGGGGGACTGGGGGCTACACCTTC
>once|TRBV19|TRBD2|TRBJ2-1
CASSRSGGGNHNEQFF
TGTGCCAGTAGTAGATCGGGGGGGGGAAACCACAATGAGCAGTTCTTC
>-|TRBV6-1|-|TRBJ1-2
CASSEGGDSAVGYTF
TGTGCCAGCAGTGAGGGGGGGGACTCGGCGGTTGGCTACACCTTC
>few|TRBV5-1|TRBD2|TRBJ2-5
CASSGTSGGEETQYF
TGCGCCAGCAGCGGGACTAGCGGGGGTGAAGAGACCCAGTACTTC
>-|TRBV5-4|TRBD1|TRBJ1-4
CASSRGQGGNEKLFF
TGTGCCAGCAGCCGTGGACAGGGCGGTAATGAAAAACTGTTTTTT
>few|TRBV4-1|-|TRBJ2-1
CASSQVDMGLSSYNEQFF
TGCGCCAGCAGCCAAGTTGATATGGGACTGAGCTCCTACAATGAGCAGTTCTTC
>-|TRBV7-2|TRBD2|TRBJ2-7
CASSFSGSIYEQYF
TGTGCCAGCAGCTTTAGCGGGAGCATCTACGAGCAGTACTTC
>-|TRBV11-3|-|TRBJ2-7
CASSKGTPISYEQYF
TGTGCCAGCAGCAAAGGGACACCTATCTCCTACGAGCAGTACTTC
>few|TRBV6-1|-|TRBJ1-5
CASNSDPYSNQPQHF
TGTGCCAGCAATAGCGACCCATATAGCAATCAGCCCCAGCATTTT
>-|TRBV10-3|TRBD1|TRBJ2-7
CAISGRAGQGAYEQYF
TGTGCCATCAGTGGAAGGGCGGGACAGGGGGCCTACGAGCAGTACTTC
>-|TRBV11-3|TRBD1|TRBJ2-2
CASSQGPGGRELFF
TGTGCCAGCAGCCAGGGCCCAGGGGGAAGGGAGCTGTTTTTT
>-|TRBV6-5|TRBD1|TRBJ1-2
CASSWQGGGYTF
TGTGCCAGCAGTTGGCAGGGGGGTGGCTACACCTTC
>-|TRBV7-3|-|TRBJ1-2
CASSPGTNYGYTF
TGTGCCAGCAGCCCAGGGACTAACTATGGCTACACCTTC
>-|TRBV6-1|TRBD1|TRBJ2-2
CASRRTGGGTGELFF
TGTGCCAGCAGGCGGACAGGGGGTGGGACCGGGGAGCTGTTTTTT
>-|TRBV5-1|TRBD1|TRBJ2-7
CASSPRTGAGDEQYF
TGCGCCAGCAGCCCCCGGACAGGGGCGGGCGACGAGCAGTACTTC
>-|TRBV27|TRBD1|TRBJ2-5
CASSSFEAGGGETQYF
TGTGCCAGCAGTTCCTTTGAGGCAGGGGGCGGTGAGACCCAGTACTTC
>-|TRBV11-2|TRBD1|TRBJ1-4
CASSPRGRGEKLFF
TGTGCCAGCAGCCCGAGGGGGCGAGGTGAAAAACTGTTTTTT
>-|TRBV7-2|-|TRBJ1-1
CASSSAQGIQNTEAFF
TGTGCCAGCAGCTCAGCCCAGGGTATCCAGAACACTGAAGCTTTCTTT
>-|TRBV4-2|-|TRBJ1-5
CASSQSPTGDQPQHF
TGTGCCAGCAGCCAATCCCCCACAGGTGATCAGCCCCAGCATTTT
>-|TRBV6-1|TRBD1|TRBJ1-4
CASQQGASTNEKLFF
TGTGCCAGCCAACAGGGGGCATCCACTAATGAAAAACTGTTTTTT
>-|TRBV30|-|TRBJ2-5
CAWSGSSPYETQYF
TGTGCCTGGAGTGGTTCCAGTCCGTACGAGACCCAGTACTTC
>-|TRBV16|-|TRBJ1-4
CASSPQGLNEKLFF
TGTGCCAGCAGCCCGCAGGGCCTTAATGAAAAACTGTTTTTT
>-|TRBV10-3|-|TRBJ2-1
CAILRGDNEQFF
TGTGCCATCCTCAGGGGGGACAATGAGCAGTTCTTC
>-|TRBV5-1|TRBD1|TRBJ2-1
CASGQDRSSYNEQFF
TGCGCCAGCGGACAGGACAGGAGCTCCTACAATGAGCAGTTCTTC
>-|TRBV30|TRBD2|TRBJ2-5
CAWSVLAGGLGETQYF
TGTGCCTGGAGTGTACTAGCGGGGGGGCTTGGGGAGACCCAGTACTTC
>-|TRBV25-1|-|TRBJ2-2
CASKSRVGNTGELFF
TGTGCCAGCAAGTCGAGGGTGGGAAACACCGGGGAGCTGTTTTTT
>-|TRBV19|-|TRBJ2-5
CASSHRAPESETQYF
TGTGCCAGTAGTCATAGAGCCCCGGAGAGCGAGACCCAGTACTTC
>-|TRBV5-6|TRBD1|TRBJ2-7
CASSLAGDRARSRGREQYF
TGTGCCAGCAGCTTGGCGGGGGACAGGGCTCGAAGCCGAGGCCGCGAGCAGTACTTC
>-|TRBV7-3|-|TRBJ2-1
CASSLSSGVSYNEQFF
TGTGCCAGCAGCTTAAGTTCGGGGGTCTCCTACAATGAGCAGTTCTTC
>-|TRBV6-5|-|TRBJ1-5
CASSSVANQPQHF
TGTGCCAGCAGCTCCGTCGCGAATCAGCCCCAGCATTTT
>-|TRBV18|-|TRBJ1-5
CASSRVFGGQSDQPQHF
TGTGCCAGCTCACGCGTCTTTGGTGGGCAGTCCGATCAGCCCCAGCATTTT
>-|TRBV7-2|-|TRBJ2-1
CASSLGQKQFF
TGTGCCAGCAGCCTGGGGCAGAAGCAGTTCTTC
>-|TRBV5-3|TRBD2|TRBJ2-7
CARSLGCVSGIHEQYF
TGTGCCAGAAGCTTGGGGTGCGTTAGCGGGATCCACGAGCAGTACTTC
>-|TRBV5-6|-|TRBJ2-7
CASSLFSGGNWYEQYF
TGTGCCAGCAGCTTGTTTAGTGGGGGGAATTGGTACGAGCAGTACTTC
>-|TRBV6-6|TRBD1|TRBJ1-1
CASRPPDRGKTEAFF
TGTGCCAGCAGACCCCCGGACAGGGGAAAGACTGAAGCTTTCTTT
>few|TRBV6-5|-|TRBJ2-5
CASSLGGRVVETQYF
TGTGCCAGCAGTCTGGGAGGTAGGGTGGTTGAGACCCAGTACTTC
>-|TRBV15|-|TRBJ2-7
CATSRDFGSSYEQYF
TGTGCCACCAGCAGAGATTTTGGGAGCTCCTACGAGCAGTACTTC
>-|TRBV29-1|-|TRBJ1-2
CSVEGRANYGYTF
TGCAGCGTTGAGGGCAGGGCTAACTATGGCTACACCTTC
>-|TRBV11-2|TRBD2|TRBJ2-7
CASSLISSGGQYSYEQYF
TGTGCCAGCAGCTTAATAAGTAGCGGGGGCCAATACAGCTACGAGCAGTACTTC
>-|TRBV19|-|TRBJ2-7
CASSFDSQASYEQYF
TGTGCCAGTAGCTTTGACAGTCAGGCTTCCTACGAGCAGTACTTC